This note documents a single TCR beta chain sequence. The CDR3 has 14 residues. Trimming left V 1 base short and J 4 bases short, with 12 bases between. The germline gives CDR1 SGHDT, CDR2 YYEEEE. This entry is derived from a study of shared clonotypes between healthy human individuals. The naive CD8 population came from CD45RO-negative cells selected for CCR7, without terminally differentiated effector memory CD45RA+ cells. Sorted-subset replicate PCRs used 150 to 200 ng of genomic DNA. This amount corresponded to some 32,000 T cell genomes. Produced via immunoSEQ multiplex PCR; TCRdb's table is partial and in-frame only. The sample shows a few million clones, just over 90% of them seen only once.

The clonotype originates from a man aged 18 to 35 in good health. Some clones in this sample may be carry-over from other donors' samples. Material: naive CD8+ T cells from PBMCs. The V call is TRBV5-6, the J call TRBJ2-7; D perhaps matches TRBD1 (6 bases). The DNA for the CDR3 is TGTGCCAGCAGCTTGACCGGACAGACTTACGAGCAGTACTTC. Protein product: CASSLTGQTYEQYF.